A selection of T cell receptor beta chains follows, all from one sample in a study of somatic mutations in cytotoxic T cells in rheumatoid arthritis. Clones were read by immunoSEQ multiplex PCR, and TCRdb kept only the in-frame ones, dropping some. The table records about 16,000 clones, approximately 84% of them present only once. Material for sequencing was CD8+ T cells sorted from blood. The receptor set was obtained from an adult with rheumatoid arthritis. Each CDR3 is given with its conserved first and last residue. D genes are given only for firm matches. Clone sizes are given selectively: once, few, many, or a class where the clone is expanded.

j_gene: TRBJ1-1
v_gene: TRBV27
abundance: -
d_gene: -
CDR3aa: CASSPNTWSRSNTEAFF
CDR3nt: TGTGCCAGCAGTCCAAACACCTGGTCACGGTCGAACACTGAAGCTTTCTTT

j_gene: TRBJ2-3
v_gene: TRBV6-1
abundance: -
d_gene: TRBD2
CDR3aa: CASSAFMGTSESTDTQYF
CDR3nt: TGTGCCAGCAGTGCTTTCATGGGGACTAGCGAGAGCACAGATACGCAGTATTTT

j_gene: TRBJ2-2
v_gene: TRBV15
abundance: -
d_gene: TRBD1
CDR3aa: CATSRVPGRGQLFNTGELFF
CDR3nt: TGTGCCACCAGCAGAGTCCCGGGAAGGGGGCAACTTTTCAACACCGGGGAGCTGTTTTTT

j_gene: TRBJ1-1
v_gene: TRBV10-3
abundance: -
d_gene: TRBD1
CDR3aa: CAISEPGTGREAFF
CDR3nt: TGTGCCATCAGTGAGCCGGGGACAGGGCGAGAAGCTTTCTTT

j_gene: TRBJ1-1
v_gene: TRBV19
abundance: -
d_gene: -
CDR3aa: CASSIAGIPEAFF
CDR3nt: TGTGCCAGTAGTATAGCGGGAATACCTGAAGCTTTCTTT

j_gene: TRBJ1-5
v_gene: TRBV13
abundance: few
d_gene: -
CDR3aa: CASSLGPNQPQHF
CDR3nt: TGTGCCAGCAGCTTAGGCCCGAATCAGCCCCAGCATTTT

j_gene: TRBJ1-5
v_gene: TRBV7-6
abundance: -
d_gene: -
CDR3aa: CASSSGYYQPQHF
CDR3nt: TGTGCCAGCAGCTCAGGATACTATCAGCCCCAGCATTTT

j_gene: TRBJ1-5
v_gene: TRBV4-1
abundance: -
d_gene: -
CDR3aa: CASSQPGNQPQHF
CDR3nt: TGCGCCAGCAGCCAACCAGGCAATCAGCCCCAGCATTTT

j_gene: TRBJ2-3
v_gene: TRBV7-6
abundance: -
d_gene: TRBD2
CDR3aa: CASSLLAGTSTDTQYF
CDR3nt: TGTGCCAGCAGCCTCCTAGCGGGGACTAGCACAGATACGCAGTATTTT

j_gene: TRBJ2-7
v_gene: TRBV7-9
abundance: -
d_gene: -
CDR3aa: CASSLEAYEQYF
CDR3nt: TGTGCCAGCAGCTTAGAGGCCTACGAGCAGTACTTC

j_gene: TRBJ2-3
v_gene: TRBV5-4
abundance: -
d_gene: -
CDR3aa: CASSPELRLSTDTQYF
CDR3nt: TGTGCCAGCAGCCCAGAACTTCGACTGAGCACAGATACGCAGTATTTT

j_gene: TRBJ1-5
v_gene: TRBV2
abundance: few
d_gene: -
CDR3aa: CASRNLNQPQHF
CDR3nt: TGTGCCAGCAGGAACCTTAATCAGCCCCAGCATTTT

j_gene: TRBJ2-7
v_gene: TRBV27
abundance: -
d_gene: TRBD1
CDR3aa: CASSRQGANEQYF
CDR3nt: TGTGCCAGCAGCCGACAGGGGGCAAACGAGCAGTACTTC

j_gene: TRBJ2-7
v_gene: TRBV10-3
abundance: -
d_gene: -
CDR3aa: CATYRDPGPGYEQYF
CDR3nt: TGTGCCACGTACCGGGACCCGGGACCGGGGTACGAGCAGTACTTC

j_gene: TRBJ2-7
v_gene: TRBV15
abundance: -
d_gene: -
CDR3aa: CATSTPDGAYEQYF
CDR3nt: TGTGCCACCAGCACGCCGGACGGAGCCTACGAGCAGTACTTC

j_gene: TRBJ2-2
v_gene: TRBV5-8
abundance: -
d_gene: -
CDR3aa: CASSYGGTGELFF
CDR3nt: TGTGCCAGCAGCTACGGGGGCACCGGGGAGCTGTTTTTT

j_gene: TRBJ2-1
v_gene: TRBV9
abundance: once
d_gene: -
CDR3aa: CASSPWTEIYNEQFF
CDR3nt: TGTGCCAGCAGCCCCTGGACCGAAATCTACAATGAGCAGTTCTTC

j_gene: TRBJ1-2
v_gene: TRBV19
abundance: few
d_gene: -
CDR3aa: CASMGRRANYGYTF
CDR3nt: TGTGCCAGTATGGGACGTCGAGCTAACTATGGCTACACCTTC

j_gene: TRBJ1-1
v_gene: TRBV23-1
abundance: few
d_gene: -
CDR3aa: CASSRLRKAFF
CDR3nt: TGCGCCAGCAGTAGATTGAGGAAAGCTTTCTTT

j_gene: TRBJ1-2
v_gene: TRBV9
abundance: -
d_gene: -
CDR3aa: CASSVEGEGSYGYTF
CDR3nt: TGTGCCAGCAGCGTAGAGGGTGAGGGAAGTTATGGCTACACCTTC

j_gene: TRBJ2-2
v_gene: TRBV7-8
abundance: -
d_gene: TRBD2
CDR3aa: CASSHPGGNTGELFF
CDR3nt: TGTGCCAGCAGCCACCCGGGGGGGAACACCGGGGAGCTGTTTTTT

j_gene: TRBJ2-1
v_gene: TRBV19
abundance: -
d_gene: -
CDR3aa: CASNLGSYNEQFF
CDR3nt: TGTGCCAGTAATCTGGGATCCTACAATGAGCAGTTCTTC

j_gene: TRBJ2-5
v_gene: TRBV10-3
abundance: -
d_gene: TRBD2
CDR3aa: CAISEGTSGQETQYF
CDR3nt: TGTGCCATCAGTGAGGGGACTAGCGGGCAAGAGACCCAGTACTTC

j_gene: TRBJ1-1
v_gene: TRBV27
abundance: -
d_gene: -
CDR3aa: CASQTENTEAFF
CDR3nt: TGTGCCAGTCAGACAGAGAACACTGAAGCTTTCTTT

j_gene: TRBJ2-5
v_gene: TRBV27
abundance: -
d_gene: TRBD1
CDR3aa: CASSLFPIGQGNTKETQYF
CDR3nt: TGTGCCAGCAGTTTATTCCCCATTGGACAGGGGAATACTAAAGAGACCCAGTACTTC

j_gene: TRBJ1-1
v_gene: TRBV7-8
abundance: few
d_gene: -
CDR3aa: CASSLERGNTEAFF
CDR3nt: TGTGCCAGCAGCTTAGAGCGGGGTAACACTGAAGCTTTCTTT

j_gene: TRBJ1-2
v_gene: TRBV30
abundance: -
d_gene: TRBD1
CDR3aa: CAWSVLDRDPRGYTF
CDR3nt: TGTGCCTGGAGTGTACTCGACAGGGACCCGCGGGGCTACACCTTC

j_gene: TRBJ2-1
v_gene: TRBV11-3
abundance: -
d_gene: TRBD1
CDR3aa: CASSFRDSNEQFF
CDR3nt: TGTGCCAGCAGCTTCCGGGACAGCAATGAGCAGTTCTTC

j_gene: TRBJ2-7
v_gene: TRBV11-1
abundance: -
d_gene: TRBD2
CDR3aa: CASSSGLTSGPYEQYF
CDR3nt: TGTGCCAGCAGCTCCGGGTTGACTAGCGGCCCCTACGAGCAGTACTTC

j_gene: TRBJ1-2
v_gene: TRBV7-9
abundance: -
d_gene: -
CDR3aa: CASSLEPSGSPNYGYTF
CDR3nt: TGTGCCAGCAGCTTAGAACCCTCAGGGTCCCCGAACTATGGCTACACCTTC

j_gene: TRBJ1-1
v_gene: TRBV30
abundance: once
d_gene: TRBD1
CDR3aa: CAWIGEGAKSEAFF
CDR3nt: TGTGCCTGGATTGGGGAGGGGGCAAAATCGGAAGCTTTCTTT

j_gene: TRBJ2-5
v_gene: TRBV2
abundance: -
d_gene: -
CDR3aa: CASLTRPEWTQYF
CDR3nt: TGTGCCAGCCTGACCCGCCCCGAGTGGACCCAGTACTTC

j_gene: TRBJ2-1
v_gene: TRBV15
abundance: -
d_gene: TRBD2
CDR3aa: CATSDRGGSYNEQFF
CDR3nt: TGTGCCACCAGCGATCGGGGGGGCTCCTACAATGAGCAGTTCTTC

j_gene: TRBJ2-4
v_gene: TRBV29-1
abundance: -
d_gene: -
CDR3aa: CSALDENIQYF
CDR3nt: TGCAGCGCCCTCGACGAGAACATTCAGTACTTC

j_gene: TRBJ1-6
v_gene: TRBV27
abundance: -
d_gene: -
CDR3aa: CASSLSSYNSPLHF
CDR3nt: TGTGCCAGCAGTTTAAGCTCCTATAATTCACCCCTCCACTTT

j_gene: TRBJ2-1
v_gene: TRBV9
abundance: -
d_gene: -
CDR3aa: CASSVVSGLSYNEQFF
CDR3nt: TGTGCCAGCAGCGTAGTATCAGGCCTCTCCTACAATGAGCAGTTCTTC

j_gene: TRBJ2-2
v_gene: TRBV10-2
abundance: -
d_gene: TRBD2
CDR3aa: CASSEERGGRTGELFF
CDR3nt: TGCGCCAGCAGTGAGGAGCGGGGGGGCCGAACCGGGGAGCTGTTTTTT

j_gene: TRBJ2-2
v_gene: TRBV9
abundance: -
d_gene: -
CDR3aa: CASSVALAGTGELFF
CDR3nt: TGTGCCAGCAGCGTAGCGCTAGCCGGAACCGGGGAGCTGTTTTTT

j_gene: TRBJ1-1
v_gene: TRBV9
abundance: few
d_gene: TRBD1
CDR3aa: CASSVGQGSTEAFF
CDR3nt: TGTGCCAGCAGCGTAGGACAGGGGAGCACTGAAGCTTTCTTT

j_gene: TRBJ2-1
v_gene: TRBV6-1
abundance: -
d_gene: -
CDR3aa: CASSDPIQGYNEQFF
CDR3nt: TGTGCCAGCAGTGACCCCATCCAGGGATACAATGAGCAGTTCTTC

j_gene: TRBJ1-5
v_gene: TRBV29-1
abundance: -
d_gene: TRBD1
CDR3aa: CSVGQGNSNQPQHF
CDR3nt: TGCAGCGTAGGACAGGGGAATAGCAATCAGCCCCAGCATTTT

j_gene: TRBJ1-6
v_gene: TRBV27
abundance: -
d_gene: -
CDR3aa: CASTLGGGNSPLHF
CDR3nt: TGTGCCAGCACCTTGGGGGGGGGCAATTCACCCCTCCACTTT

j_gene: TRBJ2-3
v_gene: TRBV10-1
abundance: -
d_gene: TRBD2
CDR3aa: CASSPFSGGSTDTQYF
CDR3nt: TGCGCCAGCAGTCCCTTTAGCGGGGGTAGCACAGATACGCAGTATTTT

j_gene: TRBJ2-7
v_gene: TRBV6-1
abundance: -
d_gene: -
CDR3aa: CASSTRDGAYEQYF
CDR3nt: TGTGCCAGCAGTACCCGGGACGGCGCCTACGAGCAGTACTTC

j_gene: TRBJ2-1
v_gene: TRBV7-6
abundance: -
d_gene: TRBD2
CDR3aa: CASSLVGAGGLSHEQFF
CDR3nt: TGTGCCAGCAGCTTAGTCGGAGCGGGGGGGCTGAGCCATGAGCAGTTCTTC

j_gene: TRBJ1-5
v_gene: TRBV29-1
abundance: -
d_gene: -
CDR3aa: CSVEGSLGEPQHF
CDR3nt: TGCAGCGTTGAAGGGTCCCTGGGGGAGCCCCAGCATTTT

j_gene: TRBJ2-1
v_gene: TRBV12-5
abundance: -
d_gene: -
CDR3aa: CASGLVRRTYNEQFF
CDR3nt: TGTGCTAGTGGTTTGGTAAGGAGGACCTACAATGAGCAGTTCTTC

j_gene: TRBJ2-1
v_gene: TRBV9
abundance: -
d_gene: -
CDR3aa: CASSVGGGWKYNEQFF
CDR3nt: TGTGCCAGCAGCGTTGGAGGGGGCTGGAAATACAATGAGCAGTTCTTC

j_gene: TRBJ2-7
v_gene: TRBV27
abundance: once
d_gene: -
CDR3aa: CASSYGGANEQYF
CDR3nt: TGTGCCAGCAGTTACGGGGGAGCGAACGAGCAGTACTTC

j_gene: TRBJ1-1
v_gene: TRBV29-1
abundance: few
d_gene: -
CDR3aa: CSLWFATEAFF
CDR3nt: TGCAGCTTGTGGTTCGCCACTGAAGCTTTCTTT

j_gene: TRBJ1-1
v_gene: TRBV4-1
abundance: -
d_gene: -
CDR3aa: CASSPHELSRMNTEAFF
CDR3nt: TGCGCCAGCAGCCCCCACGAGCTTTCCCGAATGAACACTGAAGCTTTCTTT

j_gene: TRBJ1-1
v_gene: TRBV19
abundance: once
d_gene: -
CDR3aa: CASSYRELNTEAFF
CDR3nt: TGTGCCAGTAGCTACAGGGAATTGAACACTGAAGCTTTCTTT

j_gene: TRBJ2-1
v_gene: TRBV5-4
abundance: -
d_gene: -
CDR3aa: CASSHRAGEQFF
CDR3nt: TGTGCCAGCAGCCACCGCGCGGGTGAGCAGTTCTTC

j_gene: TRBJ2-3
v_gene: TRBV29-1
abundance: -
d_gene: -
CDR3aa: CSPTVTGVGADTQYF
CDR3nt: TGCAGCCCAACAGTCACGGGAGTTGGGGCAGATACGCAGTATTTT

j_gene: TRBJ2-7
v_gene: TRBV6-1
abundance: -
d_gene: TRBD1
CDR3aa: CASSGWDRISYEQYF
CDR3nt: TGTGCCAGCAGTGGGTGGGACAGGATCTCCTACGAGCAGTACTTC